This T cell receptor beta chain is from a study of T cells expressing NK-cell markers. Study background: Seropositivity for HCMV was found in seven of the eight sequenced donors, with one seronegative. Study outcomes and limitations: Four of the donors also had these clonotypes leading their CD3+CD56-NKG2C+ fraction. Dominant NKG2C+ clonotypes were found to form about 1.0-7.5% of CD8+ T cells in six donors.

Generation of TCR beta cDNA was performed by 5'RACE template switching incorporating UMIs. Each CDR3 protein gets one entry in TCRdb, which reprocessed the 5' RACE reads and gives no DNA. The sample data list a few hundred thousand distinct CDR3 sequences. Germline loops: CDR1 SNHLY, CDR2 FYNNEI. The CDR3 has 13 residues. On this clonotype: The target antigen is unknown.

Source material: blood T cells: a sorted CD56 or NKG2C T cell subset, CD4+ or CD8+ T cells, or bulk PBMC T cells (not recorded which). The source is a man between 18 and 69 years old in good health. The chain is built from TRBV2 and TRBJ2-7. The CDR3 loop reads CASILGRDYEQYF.